These 14 T cell receptor beta chains originate from one sample sequenced in a study of blood T cell repertoires in COVID-19. Generated by immunoSEQ multiplex PCR, the TCRdb table keeps only in-frame clones and is missing some. The sample yields about 360,000 clones, approximately 82% seen once. The sample consisted of peripheral blood. The receptor set was obtained from a man aged 25-45 years with active or convalescent COVID-19.

The chain is built from TRBV9 and TRBJ1-3, with 7 bases lining up with TRBD1. The CDR3 runs to 16 residues. Germline-derived CDR1 and CDR2 are SGDLS and YYNGEE. Losses at the gene ends were 3 bases for V and 0 bases for J; bases not matched to a gene: 6. The chain's CDR3 is CASSGGTASSGNTIYF. DNA of the CDR3: TGTGCCAGCAGCGGAGGGACAGCGAGCTCTGGAAACACCATATATTTT.

Remarks on this clone: Other DNA sequences in this sample translate to the same CDR3. This chain uses TRBV5-1 with TRBJ1-1; D is unresolved. The length of the CDR3 is 15 residues. Germline V gene sequence: CDR1 SGHRS, CDR2 YFSETQ. Trimming removed 0 bases at V and 0 bases at J, with 9 bases between. Here the CDR3 reads CASSLAAGMNTEAFF. CDR3 nucleotide sequence: TGCGCCAGCAGCTTGGCCGCGGGGATGAACACTGAAGCTTTCTTT.

V gene TRBV9 combines with J gene TRBJ2-2; TRBD2 agrees at 11 bases. The CDR3 has 19 amino acids. Per germline, CDR1 SGDLS and CDR2 YYNGEE. V shed 0 bases, J shed 1 base, and the junction held 8 bases outside the gene matches. This CDR3 is CASSVESRLAGGNTGELFF. CDR3 in DNA: TGTGCCAGCAGCGTAGAGAGTAGGCTAGCGGGAGGGAACACCGGGGAGCTGTTTTTT.

This chain links TRBV5-1 with TRBJ2-1; D not resolved. The CDR3 sequence is 15 residues long. CDR1 and CDR2 from the germline V gene are SGHRS and YFSETQ. V was trimmed by 0 bases and J by 0 bases, leaving 7 bases between them. This CDR3 reads CASSLGTSSYNEQFF. CDR3 DNA: TGCGCCAGCAGCTTGGGTACAAGCTCCTACAATGAGCAGTTCTTC.

The chain is built from TRBV19 and TRBJ1-2; 8 nucleotides agree with TRBD1. Germline trimming cut 3 bases from V and 7 bases from J; bases unmatched to any gene: 4. The V gene's germline CDR1 is LNHDA and CDR2 SQIVND (reference sequence). This CDR3 has 13 residues. In nucleotides, the CDR3 is TGTGCCAGTAGTATGGGGACAGGATCTGGCTACACCTTC. Amino acid sequence: CASSMGTGSGYTF.

In this sample, this clone turned up once. This rearrangement joins TRBV9 to TRBJ2-2; 11 bases are shared with TRBD2. CDR1 is SGDLS, CDR2 YYNGEE, per germline. The CDR3 is 17 amino acids. With 7 bases clipped from V and 3 bases from J, the junction kept 11 bases outside the gene matches. The CDR3 region has the DNA TGTGCCAGCCCATGGTTGGGGACTAGCGGTGACACCGGGGAGCTGTTTTTT. It encodes CASPWLGTSGDTGELFF.

This clone was recorded a few times. The rearrangement uses TRBV6-6 and TRBJ2-2; D is perhaps TRBD1 (6 bases). The CDR3 totals 12 residues. Germline CDR1 and CDR2: MNHNY and SVGAGI (reference sequence). V lost 6 bases and J lost 6, with 8 bases in between. CDR3 DNA sequence: TGTGCCAGCAGCCAGGGGCCCGGGGAGCTGTTTTTT. This encodes CASSQGPGELFF.

V and J are TRBV23-1 and TRBJ2-7, with D uncertain. TRBV23-1 is sorted into the ORF group, with uncertain function. This CDR3 comprises 16 residues. Trimming took off 2 bases at V and 7 bases at J, with 21 bases between the two ends. The CDR3 DNA follows: TGCGCCAGCAGTCAACGACTTCGGGTCCTTCCTTGTGAGCAGTACTTC. Amino acids: CASSQRLRVLPCEQYF.

CDR3 bases: TGTGCCAGTAGTATGGGCAGCGGGAGGGCGCTGAACACTGAAGCTTTCTTT. Translation: CASSMGSGRALNTEAFF. The V and J genes are TRBV19 and TRBJ1-1; D not resolved. V shed 3 bases and J shed 0 bases, with 17 bases lying between them. The CDR3 is made up of 17 amino acids. CDR1 and CDR2 (germline): LNHDA, SQIVND (reference sequence).

The chain is built from TRBV6-5 and TRBJ2-5, with 9 positions matching TRBD1. The V and J ends lost 6 bases and 5 bases, in that order; junction bases with no gene match: 7. This CDR3 has 14 residues. Germline-derived CDR1 and CDR2 are MNHEY and SVGAGI. CDR3 residues: CASRAQGARETQYF. In nucleotides, the CDR3 is TGTGCCAGCAGAGCACAGGGGGCTCGGGAGACCCAGTACTTC.

This chain uses TRBV28 with TRBJ2-1; 11 nucleotides line up with TRBD2. The CDR3 spans 15 residues. Germline values: CDR1 MDHEN, CDR2 SYDVKM. After removal of 6 bases from V and 0 bases from J, the junction contained 1 base not matched to a gene. CDR3: CASSTSGSSYNEQFF. The CDR3 bases are TGTGCCAGCAGCACTAGCGGGAGCTCCTACAATGAGCAGTTCTTC.

The chain uses TRBV19 and TRBJ2-7, with a possible D match to TRBD2 (5 bases). V was clipped by 4 bases and J by 1 base, with 11 bases between them. Per the germline V gene, CDR1 is LNHDA and CDR2 is SQIVND (reference sequence). The CDR3 totals 14 residues. The DNA for the CDR3 is TGTGCCAGTAGTAGGGTCAGCGGTTCCTACGAGCAGTACTTC. The encoded protein is CASSRVSGSYEQYF. The entire variable domain, with the rest obtained from reference TRBV19 and TRBJ2-7, is as follows: DGGITQSPKYLFRKEGQNVTLSCEQNLNHDAMYWYRQDPGQGLRLIYYSQIVNDFQKGDIAEGYSVSREKKESFPLTVTSAQKNPTAFYLCASSRVSGSYEQYFGPGTRLTVT.

The genes are TRBV6-2 or TRBV6-3 and TRBJ2-3; TRBD2 matches 9 bases. V trimming: 4 bases; J trimming: 3 bases; junction bases outside the gene matches: 8. The CDR3 extends over 16 amino acids. In germline, CDR1 is MNHEY, CDR2 SVGEGT. The CDR3 spells CASSLKAGGGTDTQYF. CDR3 nucleotide sequence: TGTGCCAGCAGTTTAAAAGCGGGGGGTGGAACAGATACGCAGTATTTT.

V is TRBV2 and J is TRBJ1-6, with 7 bases fitting TRBD1. The CDR3 runs 12 residues. Trimming at V came to 6 bases and at J to 13 bases, leaving 6 bases not matched to a gene. The germline CDR1 and CDR2 sequences are SNHLY and FYNNEI. The CDR3 nucleotides read TGTGCCAGCAGGGAGGGGGCTTGGCCCCTCCACTTT. It encodes CASREGAWPLHF. The variable domain in full, with the rest retrieved from reference TRBV2 and TRBJ1-6, is EPEVTQTPSHQVTQMGQEVILRCVPISNHLYFYWYRQILGQKVEFLVSFYNNEISEKSEIFDDQFSVERPDGSNFTLKIRSTKLEDSAMYFCASREGAWPLHFGNGTRLTVT.